Shown below are 27 T cell receptor beta chains from a single sample sequenced in a study of regulatory T cells in long-lasting Graves disease (dated by TCRdb to the early 2020s). The time point label of this sample denotes: newly diagnosed GD, antithyroid drugs for less than 3 months. For both TCR sequencing and RNA sequencing, RNA was extracted from PBMCs using TRIzol. The library was made by multiplex PCR. Instrument on record: Illumina HiSeq 4000. To build TCR beta libraries, CDR3 regions were amplified by Arm-PCR using iRepertoire HTBI primers. Through fastp at Q25 and MiXCR, TCRdb rebuilt clones from the public reads, retaining in-frame beta chains. Records with the same CDR3 protein are collapsed into one entry carrying the most frequent genes and DNA. This sample gives 520,000 or so distinct CDR3 sequences in total; about 12% of them show up just once. Roughly 8.2% of the sample rests with the top ten.

In addition, the sample was reused for a study of T cells in Graves' hyperthyroidism and ophthalmopathy.

Source: peripheral blood mononuclear cells (PBMCs), taken at new diagnosis, from a patient treated with antithyroid drugs. These TCRs come from a woman aged 30 to 39 with Graves disease. Donor details come from another sample of the same person, matched by shared clones.

This sequence joins TRBV19 and TRBJ2-7; D call uncertain. V was pared by 2 bases and J by 0 bases, with 8 bases between. CDR3 length equals 14 residues. Germline loops: CDR1 LNHDA, CDR2 SQIVND (reference sequence). As DNA, the CDR3 is TGTGCCAGTAGTATAAGCTTTAGCTCCTACGAGCAGTACTTC. It specifies CASSISFSSYEQYF.

CDR3 protein: CASRAGGIYNEQFF. CDR3 sequence (DNA): TGCGCCAGCAGGGCCGGGGGTATCTACAATGAGCAGTTCTTC. The chain has TRBV5-1 and TRBJ2-1; a weak D match, TRBD2 (6 bases). The CDR3 covers 14 residues. The germline CDR1 and CDR2 sequences are SGHRS and YFSETQ. The V gene lost 5 bases and the J gene lost 3 bases, with 12 bases spanning the gap.

This clonotype was seen a handful of times. The chain combines TRBV20-1 with TRBJ1-1, with TRBD1 matching over 10 bases. Germline V lookup: CDR1 DFQATT, CDR2 SNEGSKA (reference sequence). The CDR3 runs 14 residues. Trimming removed 6 bases from V and 4 bases from J; junction bases left unmatched: 8. CDR3 protein: CSAEPGTGATEAFF. CDR3 sequence (DNA): TGCAGTGCCGAACCCGGGACAGGGGCCACTGAAGCTTTCTTT.

This sequence joins TRBV20-1 and TRBJ2-3; D not resolved. The CDR3 is 15 amino acids. With 6 bases removed from V and 0 bases from J, the gap between germline ends came to 16 bases. Germline CDR1 DFQATT, CDR2 SNEGSKA (reference sequence). The CDR3 is CSAPRNLGSTDTQYF. The CDR3 nucleotides read TGCAGTGCCCCAAGAAACCTCGGGAGCACAGATACGCAGTATTTT.

V and J are TRBV5-6 and TRBJ1-1; no reliable D call. Germline CDR1 is SGHDT and CDR2 is YYEEEE. V shed 1 base and J shed 5 bases, with 15 bases lying between them. This CDR3 is 15 amino acids long. CDR3 sequence (DNA): TGTGCCAGCAGCTTGAAACTAGCAACGAGTACTGAAGCTTTCTTT. Encoded protein: CASSLKLATSTEAFF. The complete variable domain, with remaining parts taken from reference TRBV5-6 and TRBJ1-1, reads DAGVTQSPTHLIKTRGQQVTLRCSPKSGHDTVSWYQQALGQGPQFIFQYYEEEERQRGNFPDRFSGHQFPNYSSELNVNALLLGDSALYLCASSLKLATSTEAFFGQGTRLTVV.

As concerns this clonotype: A much larger clone lies a single base off, so this may be a read error. The chain links TRBV27 to TRBJ2-7, with 12 bases identical to TRBD2. The CDR3 spans 16 residues. Germline CDR1 and CDR2: MNHEY and SMNVEV (reference sequence). CDR3 bases: TGTGCCGGCAGTCCCCGACTAGCGGGAGTTAGCTACGAGCAGTACTTC. Translation gives CAGSPRLAGVSYEQYF.

The chain employs TRBV9 and TRBJ2-1; TRBD1 is a possible D gene (5 bases). Trimming pared 0 bases from V and 4 bases from J, leaving 14 bases between. The CDR3 loop spans 16 amino acids. Germline lookup yields CDR1 SGDLS and CDR2 YYNGEE. The CDR3 loop is CASSVGGQSAYNEQFF. CDR3 sequence (DNA): TGTGCCAGCAGCGTAGGGGGCCAGTCCGCATACAATGAGCAGTTCTTC.

This clonotype was seen repeatedly, ten times or more. The rearrangement links TRBV5-1 to TRBJ2-1, with TRBD2 matching 9 bases. Germline trimming cut 4 bases from V and 4 bases from J; bases unmatched to any gene: 6. This CDR3 region has 15 residues. Looked up from germline, CDR1 is SGHRS and CDR2 is YFSETQ. The CDR3 bases are TGCGCCAGCAGCGCGGGACTAGCTGAATACAATGAGCAGTTCTTC. Amino acids: CASSAGLAEYNEQFF.

This clonotype was seen only a few times. The rearrangement joins TRBV7-9 to TRBJ2-5; no clear D. CDR1 SEHNR and CDR2 FQNEAQ come from the germline V gene (reference sequence). V gave up 2 bases and J gave up 5 bases, with 6 bases separating them. The CDR3 is 12 amino acids. The CDR3 loop is CASSLMRETQYF. The CDR3 DNA sequence: TGTGCCAGCAGCTTAATGAGGGAGACCCAGTACTTC. Full variable domain (rest looked up from reference TRBV7-9 and TRBJ2-5): DTGVSQNPRHKITKRGQNVTFRCDPISEHNRLYWYRQTLGQGPEFLTYFQNEAQLEKSRLLSDRFSAERPKGSFSTLEIQRTEQGDSAMYLCASSLMRETQYFGPGTRLLVL.

This clonotype was recorded many times. The chain recombines TRBV4-1 with TRBJ1-1; no firm D call. The CDR3 totals 15 residues. Germline CDR1 MGHRA, CDR2 YSYEKL. Trimming removed 1 base from V and 5 bases from J, with 14 bases in between. The CDR3 reads CASSQGPREETEAFF. The CDR3 bases are TGCGCCAGCAGCCAAGGCCCACGGGAGGAGACTGAAGCTTTCTTT.

Ten or more counts support this clonotype. The J gene is TRBJ1-1, the V gene TRBV30; a weak D match, TRBD1 (5 bases). The CDR3 is made up of 11 amino acids. The germline V gene has CDR1 GTSNPN and CDR2 SVGIG (reference sequence). The V gene lost 4 bases and the J gene lost 5 bases, with 8 bases spanning the gap. The DNA of the CDR3 is TGTGCCTGGACCAGGGAGACTGAAGCTTTCTTT. This codes for CAWTRETEAFF.

The chain carries TRBV18 and TRBJ2-3, with D unclear. Trimming left V 3 bases short and J 2 bases short, with 18 bases between. Germline V gene data show CDR1 as KGHSH and CDR2 as LQKENI. The CDR3 covers 17 residues. CDR3 in amino acids: CASSPSEATRFTDTQYF. CDR3 nucleotides: TGTGCCAGCTCACCGTCAGAGGCCACTCGCTTCACAGATACGCAGTATTTT.

This sequence joins TRBV11-2 and TRBJ2-2; TRBD2 aligns across 14 bases. The CDR3 spans 18 residues. J was trimmed by 7 bases and V by 4 bases; bases with no gene match: 11. From germline, CDR1 is SGHAT and CDR2 FQNNGV. CDR3 amino acids: CASSSPRLAGGRGGELFF. DNA of the CDR3: TGTGCCAGCAGCTCCCCCCGACTAGCGGGAGGGCGGGGCGGGGAGCTGTTTTTT.

In the case of this clonotype: A much larger clone lies a single base off, so this may be a read error. V usage is TRBV12-3 or TRBV12-4 and J usage is TRBJ2-7, with 8 nucleotides matching TRBD2. Losses at the gene ends were 6 bases for V and 0 bases for J; bases not matched to a gene: 7. The length of the CDR3 is 15 residues. Written as DNA, the CDR3 is TGTGCCAGCAGCCAAGAACTAGCGGCCTCCTACGAGCAGTACTTC. Amino acids: CASSQELAASYEQYF.

This clonotype has at least ten counts. The chain joins TRBV11-2 to TRBJ2-1; no clear D. CDR1 SGHAT and CDR2 FQNNGV come from the germline V gene. V shed 3 bases and J shed 5 bases, with 14 bases lying between them. The CDR3 length is 15 residues. Here the CDR3 reads CASSFRAPNNNEQFF. The DNA for the CDR3 is TGTGCCAGCAGCTTTAGGGCGCCGAACAACAATGAGCAGTTCTTC.

This clonotype was detected many times. The chain has TRBV7-2 and TRBJ1-1; D might be TRBD1 (5 bases). Trimming removed 6 bases at V and 1 base at J, with 9 bases between. Germline values: CDR1 SGHTA, CDR2 FQGNSA. The CDR3 has 13 residues. DNA for the CDR3: TGTGCCAGCAGGGCTCAGGGGAACACTGAAGCTTTCTTT. Amino acids: CASRAQGNTEAFF. Full variable domain (remainder filled in from reference TRBV7-2 and TRBJ1-1): GAGVSQSPSNKVTEKGKDVELRCDPISGHTALYWYRQSLGQGLEFLIYFQGNSAPDKSGLPSDRFSAERTGGSVSTLTIQRTQQEDSAVYLCASRAQGNTEAFFGQGTRLTVV.

This clonotype was seen at least ten times. CDR3 loop: CATSDPDRNNEQFF. CDR3 sequence (DNA): TGTGCCACCAGTGACCCGGACAGAAACAATGAGCAGTTCTTC. J is TRBJ2-1 and V is TRBV24-1; D perhaps matches TRBD1 (6 bases). CDR3 length: 14 amino acids. Germline loops: CDR1 KGHDR, CDR2 SFDVKD. Trimming shortened V by 4 bases and J by 5 bases, and 11 bases separated the two germline ends.

In the case of this clonotype: At one end, the junction sequence differs from germline, possibly due to a read error. The chain is built from TRBV19 and TRBJ2-5; 11 nucleotides align to TRBD2. This CDR3 is built from 15 residues. CDR1 and CDR2 from the germline V gene are LNHDA and SQIVND (reference sequence). CDR3 DNA sequence: TGTGTCAGTAGGGGGACTAGCGGATCGCTAGAGACCCAGTACTTC. Protein sequence: CVSRGTSGSLETQYF.

This chain uses TRBV19 with TRBJ1-2; weak D call: TRBD1 (6 bases). Trimming took off 8 bases at V and 6 bases at J, with 25 bases between the two ends. The CDR3 covers 16 residues. Germline V gene sequence: CDR1 LNHDA, CDR2 SQIVND (reference sequence). In nucleotides, the CDR3 is TGTGCCAGTTCCTGGGGGGCGCGGGTTAAGGCTAATGGCTACACCTTC. Its translation is CASSWGARVKANGYTF.

This clonotype was picked up a small number of times. This chain uses TRBV9 with TRBJ1-1, with D tentatively TRBD1 (6 bases). The CDR3 spans 15 residues. CDR1 and CDR2 from the germline V gene are SGDLS and YYNGEE. V lost 0 bases to trimming and J lost 1 base, with 10 bases between them. The CDR3 loop reads CASSVADRPNTEAFF. DNA for the CDR3: TGTGCCAGCAGCGTAGCCGACAGGCCGAACACTGAAGCTTTCTTT.

This clonotype was detected ten times or more. The CDR3 region is CASRTYREVRNEQFF. For the CDR3, the DNA is TGTGCCAGCAGGACTTACAGGGAGGTTCGCAATGAGCAGTTCTTC. The rearrangement links TRBV28 to TRBJ2-1; TRBD1 or TRBD2 may be the D gene (6 bases each). Between the trimmed V and J ends, which lost 6 bases and 6 bases, there was a span of 18 bases. The CDR3 consists of 15 residues. The germline V gene encodes CDR1 MDHEN and CDR2 SYDVKM.

This clonotype was found many times. The chain carries TRBV6-9 and TRBJ1-2; the D gene is possibly TRBD1 (5 bases). Per the germline V gene, CDR1 is MNHGY and CDR2 is SVAAGI. Trimming cost V 4 bases and J 8 bases, with 20 bases left between them. The CDR3 runs 15 residues. The DNA of the CDR3 is TGTGCCAGCAGTTCCATAGGGGTCCTATCTACCGGCTACACCTTC. Its translation is CASSSIGVLSTGYTF.

With regard to this clonotype: A read error is possible here, since a much larger clone lies one base away. The rearrangement joins TRBV10-3 to TRBJ2-6; no reliable D call. Germline-derived CDR1 and CDR2 are ENHRY and SYGVKD. This CDR3 contains 13 residues. Trimming removed 6 bases at V and 2 bases at J, with 5 bases between. The CDR3 protein is CAISSPGANVLTF. CDR3 nucleotides: TGTGCCATCAGCTCCCCTGGGGCCAACGTCCTGACTTTC.

This clonotype was counted at least ten times. The V gene is TRBV28, the J gene TRBJ2-6; 8 bases match TRBD2. V was clipped by 3 bases and J by 2 bases; unmatched bases: 3. In germline, CDR1 is MDHEN, CDR2 SYDVKM. The CDR3 contains 16 residues. The CDR3 is CASSLSTSAGANVLTF. CDR3 in DNA: TGTGCCAGCAGTTTGTCGACTAGCGCTGGGGCCAACGTCCTGACTTTC.

This clonotype was counted at least ten times. This chain joins TRBV11-2 and TRBJ1-1; perhaps TRBD1 as D (5 bases). Germline assignment: CDR1 SGHAT and CDR2 FQNNGV. This CDR3 is built from 15 residues. V gave up 0 bases and J gave up 4 bases, with 12 bases separating them. The CDR3 coding sequence is TGTGCCAGCAGCTTAGATCGCATGGGGGGCACTGAAGCTTTCTTT. Translation: CASSLDRMGGTEAFF.

This clonotype appeared a few times. The rearrangement uses TRBV20-1 and TRBJ2-2, with TRBD2 matching 10 bases. Germline values: CDR1 DFQATT, CDR2 SNEGSKA (reference sequence). J lost 4 bases, V lost 1 base, and 6 bases had no gene match. The CDR3 runs to 16 residues. In DNA, the CDR3 is TGCAGTGCTAGAGGCCTAGCGGGAGAGGTCACCGGGGAGCTGTTTTTT. Protein sequence: CSARGLAGEVTGELFF.

Ten or more counts support this clonotype. The chain couples TRBV19 to TRBJ2-7; D is possibly TRBD1 or TRBD2 (5 bases each). The germline V and J ends were trimmed by 6 bases and 3 bases, with 15 bases remaining between them. Germline values: CDR1 LNHDA, CDR2 SQIVND (reference sequence). The CDR3 has 14 amino acids. CDR3 sequence (DNA): TGTGCCAGTAGCGTCCGGGACGGATACTACGAGCAGTACTTC. Amino acids: CASSVRDGYYEQYF.